Listed below are T cell receptor beta chains from one sample, sequenced in a study of blood T cell repertoires in COVID-19. Some clones are missing from TCRdb's copy, which holds only in-frame ones; the method was immunoSEQ multiplex PCR. The sample lists tens of thousands of clones; approximately 90% were seen once. The sample taken for sequencing was PBMCs or T cells enriched from blood (not recorded which). Source of these receptors: a woman in her thirties or forties who had recovered from COVID-19. The CDR3 runs from the conserved cysteine through the conserved F or W. The order of the fields is V gene, J gene, clone size, D gene, CDR3 protein, CDR3 DNA. A D gene is named only where the DNA matches it firmly. Rows may omit the clone size; those that give it use once, few, many or a size class.

TRBV2	TRBJ1-1	-	-	CASSADTYTEAFF	TGTGCCAGCAGCGCTGACACGTACACTGAAGCTTTCTTT
TRBV15	TRBJ2-3	once	TRBD2	CATSGGLAGRSDTQYF	TGTGCCACCAGCGGGGGGCTAGCGGGGAGGTCAGATACGCAGTATTTT
TRBV9	TRBJ2-5	once	-	CASSAPGRGQETQYF	TGTGCCAGCAGCGCTCCCGGACGGGGTCAAGAGACCCAGTACTTC
TRBV10-1	TRBJ2-3	-	-	CARVAGTDTQYF	TGCGCCAGAGTAGCGGGCACAGATACGCAGTATTTT
TRBV5-1	TRBJ1-1	-	-	CASSSPGRNTEAFF	TGCGCCAGCAGCTCCCCAGGAAGGAACACTGAAGCTTTCTTT
TRBV5-1	TRBJ2-2	once	-	CASTPAGLDFGELFF	TGCGCCAGCACCCCCGCGGGTCTTGATTTCGGGGAGCTGTTTTTT
TRBV7-9	TRBJ1-1	-	TRBD1	CASSNDRGRDTEAFF	TGTGCCAGCAGCAACGACAGGGGGCGGGACACTGAAGCTTTCTTT
TRBV7-9	TRBJ1-3	-	TRBD1	CASSLGQGSSGNTIYF	TGTGCCAGCAGCCTCGGACAGGGGAGCTCTGGAAACACCATATATTTT
TRBV5-1	TRBJ2-6	few	TRBD2	CASSYDGLAGVSGANVLTF	TGCGCCAGCAGCTACGATGGACTAGCGGGGGTTTCTGGGGCCAACGTCCTGACTTTC
TRBV19	TRBJ2-3	-	-	CASSIVHSTDTQYF	TGTGCCAGTAGTATAGTACACAGCACAGATACGCAGTATTTT
TRBV7-7	TRBJ2-1	-	TRBD2	CASSFGTSGYNEQFF	TGTGCCAGCAGCTTCGGGACTAGCGGCTACAATGAGCAGTTCTTC